The 9 T cell receptor beta chains below come from one sample, sequenced in a study of control samples from healthy donors and cancer patients. The assay was immunoSEQ multiplex PCR, and TCRdb's table has in-frame clones only and misses some. The sample lists 110,000 or so clones; around four fifths were seen once. The sequenced sample was blood. The receptors derive from a woman aged 45-60 years in good health.

The rearrangement links TRBV10-2 to TRBJ2-2; 12 bases are a match to TRBD2. The CDR3 sequence is 15 residues long. The germline V gene has CDR1 WSHSY and CDR2 SAAADI. V shed 10 bases and J 3 bases; nucleotides not matched to a gene: 6. The DNA for the CDR3 is TGCGCCACTATAGGACTAGCGGGGCACACCGGGGAGCTGTTTTTT. Translating it yields CATIGLAGHTGELFF.

J is TRBJ2-5 and V is TRBV3-1 (or the pseudogene TRBV3-2); possible D gene TRBD2, 5 bases. The CDR3 covers 15 residues. V was shortened by 3 bases and J by 1 base, with 12 bases between the two germline ends. The V gene's germline CDR1 is LGHDT and CDR2 YNNKEL (reference sequence). The CDR3 nucleotides are TGTGCCAGCAGCCAGGACTCAGGAGCCCAAGAGACCCAGTACTTC. It codes for CASSQDSGAQETQYF.

The chain combines TRBV4-1 with TRBJ2-7; D is perhaps TRBD1 (6 bases). Germline V gene lookup returns CDR1 MGHRA and CDR2 YSYEKL. There are 14 residues in the CDR3. V lost 1 base and J lost 2, with 9 bases in between. The CDR3 coding sequence is TGCGCCAGCAGCCAAGCAGGGGCCCCCTACGAGCAGTACTTC. As protein: CASSQAGAPYEQYF.

This rearrangement joins TRBV7-8 to TRBJ1-1, with D uncertain. The CDR3 has 15 amino acids. Germline V CDR1 and CDR2: SGHVS, FQNEAQ. V was shortened by 4 bases and J by 0 bases, with 12 bases between the two germline ends. The CDR3 protein is CASSSSPGLNTEAFF. The DNA for the CDR3 is TGTGCCAGCAGCTCAAGCCCAGGTCTGAACACTGAAGCTTTCTTT.

The rearrangement uses TRBV5-4 and TRBJ2-3; possibly TRBD1 for D (6 bases). Trimming took 2 bases from V and 2 from J, leaving 12 bases between them. This CDR3 comprises 15 residues. Germline CDR1 is SGHNT and CDR2 is YYREEE (reference sequence). CDR3 protein: CASSFEGHDTDTQYF. DNA for the CDR3: TGTGCCAGCAGCTTTGAGGGACACGACACAGATACGCAGTATTTT.

The chain has TRBV10-3 and TRBJ1-1; D not resolved. The CDR3 is 15 amino acids. The ends were cut back, 0 bases at V and 0 bases at J, with 8 bases in the middle. Looked up from germline, CDR1 is ENHRY and CDR2 is SYGVKD. The CDR3 sequence is CAISESGIMNTEAFF. The CDR3 DNA reads as TGTGCCATCAGTGAGTCTGGCATAATGAACACTGAAGCTTTCTTT.

The chain links TRBV7-8 to TRBJ2-2; TRBD2 matches at 10 bases. V trimming: 5 bases; J trimming: 5 bases; junction bases outside the gene matches: 8. Germline assignment: CDR1 SGHVS and CDR2 FQNEAQ. The CDR3 contains 16 residues. The CDR3 loop reads CASSPLAGGMTGELFF. The CDR3 DNA sequence: TGTGCCAGCAGCCCCTTAGCGGGAGGAATGACCGGGGAGCTGTTTTTT.

J is TRBJ2-5 and V is TRBV11-3; no reliable D call. The CDR3 length is 14 residues. Trimming took 2 bases from V and 5 from J, leaving 12 bases between them. The germline CDR1 and CDR2 sequences are SGHNT and YENEEA. CDR3 coding DNA: TGTGCCAGCAGCTTACGTGTAGAGGTGGAGACCCAGTACTTC. Amino acid sequence: CASSLRVEVETQYF.

Points on this clone: Mismatch with germline at one junction end may stem from a read error. V usage is TRBV12-5 and J usage is TRBJ1-1; D perhaps matches TRBD1 (5 bases). Germline-derived CDR1 and CDR2 are LGHNT and FRNRAP. This CDR3 is built from 12 residues. CDR3: CASGLPPGDPHF. Written as DNA, the CDR3 is TGTGCTAGTGGTTTGCCCCCGGGGGACCCCCACTTT.